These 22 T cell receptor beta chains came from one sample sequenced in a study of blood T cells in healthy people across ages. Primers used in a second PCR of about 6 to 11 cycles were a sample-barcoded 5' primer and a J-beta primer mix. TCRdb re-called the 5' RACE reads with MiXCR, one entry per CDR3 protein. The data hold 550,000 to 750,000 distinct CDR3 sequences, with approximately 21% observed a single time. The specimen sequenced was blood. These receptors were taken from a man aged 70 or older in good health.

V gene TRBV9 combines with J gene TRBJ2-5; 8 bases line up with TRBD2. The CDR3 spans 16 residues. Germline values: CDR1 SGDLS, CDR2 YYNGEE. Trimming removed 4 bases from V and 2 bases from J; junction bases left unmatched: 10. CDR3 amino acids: CASSRDGTRWQETQYF. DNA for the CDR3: TGTGCCAGCAGCCGTGATGGGACTAGGTGGCAAGAGACCCAGTACTTC.

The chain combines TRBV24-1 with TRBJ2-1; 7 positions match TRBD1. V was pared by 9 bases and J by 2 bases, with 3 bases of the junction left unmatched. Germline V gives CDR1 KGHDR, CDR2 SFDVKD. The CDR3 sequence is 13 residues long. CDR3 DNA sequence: TGTGCCACCTCGGGACAGACCTACAATGAGCAGTTCTTC. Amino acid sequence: CATSGQTYNEQFF.

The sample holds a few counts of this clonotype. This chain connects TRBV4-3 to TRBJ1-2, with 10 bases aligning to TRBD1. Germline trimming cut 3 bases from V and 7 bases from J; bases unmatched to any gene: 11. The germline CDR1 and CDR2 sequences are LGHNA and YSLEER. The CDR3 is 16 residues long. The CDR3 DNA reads TGCGCCAGCAGCCAGGACGGACAGGGGGGTGAACTTGGCTACACCTTC. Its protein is CASSQDGQGGELGYTF.

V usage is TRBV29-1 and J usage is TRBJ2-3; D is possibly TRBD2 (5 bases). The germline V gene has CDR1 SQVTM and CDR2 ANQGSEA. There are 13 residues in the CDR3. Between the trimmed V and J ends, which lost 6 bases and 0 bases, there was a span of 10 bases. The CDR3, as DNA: TGCAGCGTCGGACTCCCTAGCACAGATACGCAGTATTTT. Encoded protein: CSVGLPSTDTQYF.

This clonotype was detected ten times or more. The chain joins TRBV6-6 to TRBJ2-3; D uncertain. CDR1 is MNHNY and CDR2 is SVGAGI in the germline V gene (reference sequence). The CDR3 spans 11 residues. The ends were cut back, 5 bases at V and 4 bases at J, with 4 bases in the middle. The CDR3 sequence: CASSIADTQYF. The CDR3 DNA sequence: TGTGCCAGCAGTATAGCAGATACGCAGTATTTT.

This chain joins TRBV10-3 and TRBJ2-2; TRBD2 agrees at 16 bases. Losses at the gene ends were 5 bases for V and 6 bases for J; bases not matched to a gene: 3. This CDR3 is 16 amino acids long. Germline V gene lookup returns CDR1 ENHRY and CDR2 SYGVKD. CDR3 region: CAISPGTSGRAGELFF. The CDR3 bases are TGTGCCATCAGTCCCGGGACTAGCGGGAGGGCCGGGGAGCTGTTTTTT.

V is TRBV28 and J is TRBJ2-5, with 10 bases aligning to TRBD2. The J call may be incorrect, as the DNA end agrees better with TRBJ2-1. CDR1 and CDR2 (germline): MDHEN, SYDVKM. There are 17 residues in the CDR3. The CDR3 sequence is CASRPYGLADSYNEQFF. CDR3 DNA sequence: TGTGCCAGCAGGCCTTACGGACTAGCGGATTCGTACAATGAGCAGTTCTTC.

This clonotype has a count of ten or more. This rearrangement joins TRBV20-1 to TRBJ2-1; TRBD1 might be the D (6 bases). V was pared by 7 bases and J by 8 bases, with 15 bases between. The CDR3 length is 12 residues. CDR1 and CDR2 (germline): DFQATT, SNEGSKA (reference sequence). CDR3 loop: CSVSPRGDEQFF. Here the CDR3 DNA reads TGCAGTGTTTCGCCCAGGGGAGATGAGCAGTTCTTC.

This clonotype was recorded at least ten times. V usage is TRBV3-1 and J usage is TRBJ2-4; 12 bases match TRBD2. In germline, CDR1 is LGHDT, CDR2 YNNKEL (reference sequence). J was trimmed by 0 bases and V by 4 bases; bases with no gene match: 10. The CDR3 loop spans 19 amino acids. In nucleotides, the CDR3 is TGTGCCAGCAGCCTGGGACTAGCGGGTAATGAAGTAGCCAAAAACATTCAGTACTTC. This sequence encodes CASSLGLAGNEVAKNIQYF.

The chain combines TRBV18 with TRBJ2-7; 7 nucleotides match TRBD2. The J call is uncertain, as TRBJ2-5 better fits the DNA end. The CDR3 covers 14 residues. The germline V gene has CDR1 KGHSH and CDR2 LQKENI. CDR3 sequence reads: CASSRPGGLETQYF. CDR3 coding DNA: TGTGCCAGCTCACGTCCGGGGGGTCTCGAGACCCAGTACTTC.

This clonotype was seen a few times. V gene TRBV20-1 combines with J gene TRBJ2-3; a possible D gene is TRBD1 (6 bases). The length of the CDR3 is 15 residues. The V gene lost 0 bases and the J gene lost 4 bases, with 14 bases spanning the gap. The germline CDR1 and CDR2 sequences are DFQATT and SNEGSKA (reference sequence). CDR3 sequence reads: CSARDGQLSADTQYF. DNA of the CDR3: TGCAGTGCTAGAGATGGACAGTTGAGTGCAGATACGCAGTATTTT.

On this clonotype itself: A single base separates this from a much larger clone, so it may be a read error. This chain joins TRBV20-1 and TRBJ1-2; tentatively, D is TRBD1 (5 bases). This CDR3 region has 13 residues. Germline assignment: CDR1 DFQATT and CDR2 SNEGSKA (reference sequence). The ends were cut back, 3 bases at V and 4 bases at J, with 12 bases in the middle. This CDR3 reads CSASDSGSYGYTF. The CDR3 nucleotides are TGCAGTGCTAGTGATTCAGGGAGCTATGGCTACACCTTC.

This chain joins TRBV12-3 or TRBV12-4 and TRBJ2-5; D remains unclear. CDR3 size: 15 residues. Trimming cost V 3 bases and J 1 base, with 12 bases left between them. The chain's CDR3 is CASSLFVGSQETQYF. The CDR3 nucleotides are TGTGCCAGCAGTTTGTTCGTCGGCTCCCAAGAGACCCAGTACTTC.

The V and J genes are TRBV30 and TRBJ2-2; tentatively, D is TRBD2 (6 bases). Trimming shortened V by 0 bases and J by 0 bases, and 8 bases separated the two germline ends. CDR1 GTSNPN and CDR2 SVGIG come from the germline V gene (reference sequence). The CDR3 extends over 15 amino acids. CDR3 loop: CAWSVGGANTGELFF. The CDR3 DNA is TGTGCCTGGAGTGTCGGAGGGGCGAACACCGGGGAGCTGTTTTTT.

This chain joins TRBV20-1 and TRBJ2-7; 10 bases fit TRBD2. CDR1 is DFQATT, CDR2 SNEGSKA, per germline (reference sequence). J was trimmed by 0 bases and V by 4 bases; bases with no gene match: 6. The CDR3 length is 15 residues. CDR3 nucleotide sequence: TGCAGTGCTAATAGCGGGAGGAAGGGCTCCTACGAGCAGTACTTC. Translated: CSANSGRKGSYEQYF.

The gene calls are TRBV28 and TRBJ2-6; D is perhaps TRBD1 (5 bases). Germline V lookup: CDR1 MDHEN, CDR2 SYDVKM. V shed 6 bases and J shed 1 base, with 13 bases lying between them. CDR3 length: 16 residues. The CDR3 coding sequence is TGTGCCAGCAGAGAAACCCAGGGATCTGGGGCCAACGTCCTGACTTTC. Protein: CASRETQGSGANVLTF.

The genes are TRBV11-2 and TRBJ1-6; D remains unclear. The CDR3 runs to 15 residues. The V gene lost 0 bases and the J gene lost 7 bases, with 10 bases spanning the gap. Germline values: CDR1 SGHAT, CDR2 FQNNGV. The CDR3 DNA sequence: TGTGCCAGCAGCTTAGACCCGGGCTGGAATTCACCCCTCCACTTT. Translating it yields CASSLDPGWNSPLHF.

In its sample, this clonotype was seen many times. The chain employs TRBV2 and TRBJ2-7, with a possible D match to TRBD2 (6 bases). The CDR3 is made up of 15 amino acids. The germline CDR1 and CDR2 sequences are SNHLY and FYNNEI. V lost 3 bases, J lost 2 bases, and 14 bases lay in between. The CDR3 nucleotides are TGTGCCAGCAGTGAGAATAGCGGAGCCCCCTACGAGCAGTACTTC. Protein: CASSENSGAPYEQYF. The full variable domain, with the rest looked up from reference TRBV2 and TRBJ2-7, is EPEVTQTPSHQVTQMGQEVILRCVPISNHLYFYWYRQILGQKVEFLVSFYNNEISEKSEIFDDQFSVERPDGSNFTLKIRSTKLEDSAMYFCASSENSGAPYEQYFGPGTRLTVT.

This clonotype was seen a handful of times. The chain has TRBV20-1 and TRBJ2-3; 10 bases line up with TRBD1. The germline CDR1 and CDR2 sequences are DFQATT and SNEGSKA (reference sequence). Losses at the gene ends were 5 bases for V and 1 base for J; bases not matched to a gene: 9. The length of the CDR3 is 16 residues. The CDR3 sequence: CSAGIDRGRGTDTQYF. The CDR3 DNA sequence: TGCAGTGCTGGGATTGACAGGGGGCGAGGCACAGATACGCAGTATTTT.

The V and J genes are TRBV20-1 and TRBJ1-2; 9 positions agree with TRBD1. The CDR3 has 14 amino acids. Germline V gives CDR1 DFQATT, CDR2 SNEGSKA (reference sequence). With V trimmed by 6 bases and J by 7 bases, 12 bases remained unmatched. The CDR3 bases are TGCAGTGCCCTTGACGACAGGGGGTTCCGTGGCTACACCTTC. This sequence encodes CSALDDRGFRGYTF.

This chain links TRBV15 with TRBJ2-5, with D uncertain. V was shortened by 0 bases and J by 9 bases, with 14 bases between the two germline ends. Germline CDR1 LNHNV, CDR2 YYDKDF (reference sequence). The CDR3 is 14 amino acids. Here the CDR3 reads CATSRDLSDRAQYF. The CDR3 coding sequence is TGTGCCACCAGCAGAGATCTCAGCGATCGGGCCCAGTACTTC.

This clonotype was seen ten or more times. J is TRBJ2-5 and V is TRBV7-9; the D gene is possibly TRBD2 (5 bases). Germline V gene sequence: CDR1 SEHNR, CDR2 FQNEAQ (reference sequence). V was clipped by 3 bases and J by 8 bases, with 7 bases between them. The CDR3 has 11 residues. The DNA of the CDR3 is TGTGCCAGCAGCTTCGAGGGCACCCAGTACTTC. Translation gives CASSFEGTQYF. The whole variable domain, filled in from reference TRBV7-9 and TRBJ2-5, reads DTGVSQNPRHKITKRGQNVTFRCDPISEHNRLYWYRQTLGQGPEFLTYFQNEAQLEKSRLLSDRFSAERPKGSFSTLEIQRTEQGDSAMYLCASSFEGTQYFGPGTRLLVL.